This T cell receptor beta chain was found in a study of cytomegalovirus exposure and HLA in healthy donors. Study summary: Researchers previously reported finding 90 million to 120 million unique TCR beta sequences from roughly 180 million T cells.

The study's findings and limits: Common viral pathogens seemed to be connected with several of the most significant clusters, according to a later analysis. When analyzed later, a missense DCLRE1C variant was found to be linked to TCR beta V- and J-gene trimming.

Regarding this clone: No antigen is known for it.

Germline lookup yields CDR1 SGDLS and CDR2 YYNGEE. The CDR3 consists of 15 residues. V dropped 0 bases and J dropped 0 bases, with 8 bases sitting between them. With 60 Vbeta and 13 Jbeta primers, the PCR was carried out. Assay: immunoSEQ multiplex PCR; the TCRdb copy retains only in-frame clones and omits some. The sample has around 180,000 clones, roughly 85% seen once. Sequences were obtained from PBMCs. This clonotype was sampled from a boy aged 2 to 9 in good health and CMV-seronegative. J is TRBJ2-3 and V is TRBV9; D call uncertain. As DNA, the CDR3 is TGTGCCAGCAGCGTAGTGGTGACTAGCACAGATACGCAGTATTTT. The encoded protein is CASSVVVTSTDTQYF.